This TCR beta chain was documented in a study of post-analysis software for immune sequencing data. Unique molecular identifiers featured in each of the TCR beta cDNA libraries. TCRdb used MiXCR to reprocess the PCR reads, holding one entry per CDR3 protein. The data hold around 200,000 distinct CDR3 sequences, with approximately 28% observed a single time. Study outcomes and limitations: Strong co-clustering by F measure was evident for samples that had been prepared in the same batch. Patients used about 5 TRBV segments, including TRBV5-6, TRBV5-1 and TRBV20-1, more often than controls.

A note on this clonotype: The antigen is undetermined.

V gave up 5 bases and J gave up 0 bases, with 12 bases separating them. Germline V gives CDR1 SGHDT, CDR2 YYEEEE. The CDR3 has 14 amino acids. V usage is TRBV5-6 and J usage is TRBJ2-7; tentatively, D is TRBD1 (6 bases). This TCR came from a girl under 18 with multiple sclerosis. The sample consisted of blood. CDR3 sequence reads: CASSMYRVSYEQYF. CDR3 DNA sequence: TGTGCCAGCAGTATGTACAGGGTCTCCTACGAGCAGTACTTC. The full variable domain, its missing parts supplied by reference TRBV5-6 and TRBJ2-7, is DAGVTQSPTHLIKTRGQQVTLRCSPKSGHDTVSWYQQALGQGPQFIFQYYEEEERQRGNFPDRFSGHQFPNYSSELNVNALLLGDSALYLCASSMYRVSYEQYFGPGTRLTVT.